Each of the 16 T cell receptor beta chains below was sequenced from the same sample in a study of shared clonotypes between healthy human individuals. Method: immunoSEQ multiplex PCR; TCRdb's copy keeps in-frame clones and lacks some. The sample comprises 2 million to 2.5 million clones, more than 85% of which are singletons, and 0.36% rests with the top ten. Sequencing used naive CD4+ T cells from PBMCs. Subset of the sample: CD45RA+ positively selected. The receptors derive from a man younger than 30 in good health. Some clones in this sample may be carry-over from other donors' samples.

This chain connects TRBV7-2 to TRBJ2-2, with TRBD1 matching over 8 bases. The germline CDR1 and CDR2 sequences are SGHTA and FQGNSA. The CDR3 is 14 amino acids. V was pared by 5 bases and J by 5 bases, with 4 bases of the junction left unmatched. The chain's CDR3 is CASSGQGGTGELFF. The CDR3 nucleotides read TGTGCCAGCAGCGGACAGGGTGGTACCGGGGAGCTGTTTTTT.

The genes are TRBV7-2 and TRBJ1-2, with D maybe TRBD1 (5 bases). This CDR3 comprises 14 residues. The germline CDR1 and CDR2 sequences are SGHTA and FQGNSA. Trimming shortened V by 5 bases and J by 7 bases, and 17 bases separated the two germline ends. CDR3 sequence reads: CASSPGPVGGGYTF. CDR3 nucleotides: TGTGCCAGCAGCCCAGGTCCGGTGGGGGGTGGCTACACCTTC.

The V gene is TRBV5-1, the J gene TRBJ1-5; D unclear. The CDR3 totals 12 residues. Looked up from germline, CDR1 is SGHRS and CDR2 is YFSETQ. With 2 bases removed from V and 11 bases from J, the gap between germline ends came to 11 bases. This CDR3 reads CASSLIPSSQHF. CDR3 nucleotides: TGCGCCAGCAGCTTAATTCCCTCATCCCAGCATTTT.

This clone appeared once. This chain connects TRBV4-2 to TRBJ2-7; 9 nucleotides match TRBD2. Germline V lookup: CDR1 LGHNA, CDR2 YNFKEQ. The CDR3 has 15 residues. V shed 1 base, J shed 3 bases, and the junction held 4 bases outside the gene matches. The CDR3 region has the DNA TGTGCCAGCAGCCAAGGGGCTAGCGGGATCTACGAGCAGTACTTC. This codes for CASSQGASGIYEQYF.

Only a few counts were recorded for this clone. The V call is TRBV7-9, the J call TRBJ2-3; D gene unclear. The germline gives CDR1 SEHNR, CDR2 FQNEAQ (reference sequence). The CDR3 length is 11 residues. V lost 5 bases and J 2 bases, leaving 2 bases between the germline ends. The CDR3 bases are TGTGCCAGCAGCGTCACAGATACGCAGTATTTT. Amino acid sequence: CASSVTDTQYF. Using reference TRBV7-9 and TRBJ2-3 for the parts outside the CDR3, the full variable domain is DTGVSQNPRHKITKRGQNVTFRCDPISEHNRLYWYRQTLGQGPEFLTYFQNEAQLEKSRLLSDRFSAERPKGSFSTLEIQRTEQGDSAMYLCASSVTDTQYFGPGTRLTVL.

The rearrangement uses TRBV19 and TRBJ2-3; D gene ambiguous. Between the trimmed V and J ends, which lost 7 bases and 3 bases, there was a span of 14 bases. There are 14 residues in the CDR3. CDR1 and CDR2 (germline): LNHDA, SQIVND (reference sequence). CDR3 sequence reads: CASNDRRQTDTQYF. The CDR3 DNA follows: TGTGCCAGTAATGATAGGAGACAAACAGATACGCAGTATTTT.

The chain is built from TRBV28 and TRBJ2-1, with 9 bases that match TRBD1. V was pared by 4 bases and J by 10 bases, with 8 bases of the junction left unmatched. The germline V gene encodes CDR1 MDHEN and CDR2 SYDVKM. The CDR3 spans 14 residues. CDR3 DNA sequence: TGTGCCAGCAGTTATCCCGGGACAGGGATGGAGCAGTTCTTC. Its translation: CASSYPGTGMEQFF.

The CDR3 protein is CASSIGGSHYGYTF. In DNA, the CDR3 is TGTGCCAGTAGTATAGGTGGCAGCCACTATGGCTACACCTTC. This chain uses TRBV19 with TRBJ1-2; D is unclear. This CDR3 has 14 amino acids. Germline V CDR1 and CDR2: LNHDA, SQIVND (reference sequence). Trimming removed 1 base from V and 3 bases from J, with 9 bases in between.

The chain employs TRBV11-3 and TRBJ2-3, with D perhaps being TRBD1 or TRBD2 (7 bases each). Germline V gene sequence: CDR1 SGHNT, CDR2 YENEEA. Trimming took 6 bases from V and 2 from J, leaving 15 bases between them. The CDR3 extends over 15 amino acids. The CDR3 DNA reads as TGTGCCAGCAGTTTTTCAGGGGGGGCCACAGATACGCAGTATTTT. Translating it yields CASSFSGGATDTQYF.

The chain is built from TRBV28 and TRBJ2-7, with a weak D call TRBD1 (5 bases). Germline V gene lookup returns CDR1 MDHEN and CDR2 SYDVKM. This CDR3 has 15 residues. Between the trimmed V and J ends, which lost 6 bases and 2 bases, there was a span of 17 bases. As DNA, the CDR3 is TGTGCCAGCAGGTCTCTGGAAACACAGGCCTACGAGCAGTACTTC. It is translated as CASRSLETQAYEQYF.

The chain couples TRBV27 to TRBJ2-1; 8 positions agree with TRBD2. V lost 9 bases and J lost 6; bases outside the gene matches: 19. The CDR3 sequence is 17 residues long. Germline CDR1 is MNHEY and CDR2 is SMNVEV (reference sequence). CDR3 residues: CASSNLALLAAFNEQFF. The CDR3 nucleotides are TGTGCCAGTTCGAATTTAGCTCTACTAGCGGCTTTCAATGAGCAGTTCTTC.

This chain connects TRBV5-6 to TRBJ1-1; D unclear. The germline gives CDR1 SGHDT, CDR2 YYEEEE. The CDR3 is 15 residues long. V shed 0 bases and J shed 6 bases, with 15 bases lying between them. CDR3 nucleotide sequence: TGTGCCAGCAGCTTGGCCGGGTTCGTGCGTCCTGAAGCTTTCTTT. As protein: CASSLAGFVRPEAFF. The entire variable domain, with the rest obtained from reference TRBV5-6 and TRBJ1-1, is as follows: DAGVTQSPTHLIKTRGQQVTLRCSPKSGHDTVSWYQQALGQGPQFIFQYYEEEERQRGNFPDRFSGHQFPNYSSELNVNALLLGDSALYLCASSLAGFVRPEAFFGQGTRLTVV.

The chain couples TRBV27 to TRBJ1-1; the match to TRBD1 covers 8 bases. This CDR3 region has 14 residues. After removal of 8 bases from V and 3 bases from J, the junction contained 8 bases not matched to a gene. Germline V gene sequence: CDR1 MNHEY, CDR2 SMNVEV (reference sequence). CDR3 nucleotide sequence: TGTGCCAGCGGGAACAGGGGGGGGGACACTGAAGCTTTCTTT. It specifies CASGNRGGDTEAFF.

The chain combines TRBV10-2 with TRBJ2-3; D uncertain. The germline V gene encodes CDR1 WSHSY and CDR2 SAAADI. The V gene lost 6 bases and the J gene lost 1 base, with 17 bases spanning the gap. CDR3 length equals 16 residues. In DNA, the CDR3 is TGCGCCAGCAGCGCTCCCGAGAGCCTTGGCACAGATACGCAGTATTTT. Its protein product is CASSAPESLGTDTQYF.

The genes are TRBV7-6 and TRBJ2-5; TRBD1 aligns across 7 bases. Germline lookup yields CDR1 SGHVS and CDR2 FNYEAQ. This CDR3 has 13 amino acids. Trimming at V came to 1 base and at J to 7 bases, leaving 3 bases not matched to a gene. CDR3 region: CASSLERGRTQYF. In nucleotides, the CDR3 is TGTGCCAGCAGCTTAGAGAGGGGGCGGACCCAGTACTTC.

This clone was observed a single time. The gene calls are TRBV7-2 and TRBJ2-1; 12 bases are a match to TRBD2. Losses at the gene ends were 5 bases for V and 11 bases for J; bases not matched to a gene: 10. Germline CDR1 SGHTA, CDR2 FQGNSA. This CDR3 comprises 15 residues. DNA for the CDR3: TGTGCCAGCAGCACCAGGACTAGCGGGGAAATTAAGCAGTTCTTC. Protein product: CASSTRTSGEIKQFF.